These 28 T cell receptor beta chains originate from one sample sequenced in a study of blood T cell repertoires in COVID-19. Using immunoSEQ multiplex PCR, the repertoire was profiled, and TCRdb retains in-frame clones only, with some absent. Altogether about 120,000 clones are present, just under 90% being singletons, with the ten largest covering approximately 2%. Sequenced sample: peripheral blood. These receptors all stem from a woman aged 45 to 65 with acute or convalescent COVID-19.

This clone came up once. The chain combines TRBV10-3 with TRBJ1-2; D unresolved. The CDR3 extends over 14 amino acids. The V and J ends lost 10 bases and 7 bases respectively, with 22 bases between them. Germline CDR1 is ENHRY and CDR2 is SYGVKD. CDR3 protein: CATLEGSKASGYTF. The DNA for the CDR3 is TGTGCCACCCTCGAGGGCAGCAAAGCGAGTGGCTACACCTTC.

The chain carries TRBV24-1 and TRBJ2-3; 7 bases are a match to TRBD1. CDR1 and CDR2 (germline): KGHDR, SFDVKD. This CDR3 is built from 15 residues. Trimming at V came to 2 bases and at J to 2 bases, leaving 3 bases not matched to a gene. Written as DNA, the CDR3 is TGTGCCACCAGTGATTCCGGGACAGTCACAGATACGCAGTATTTT. Protein: CATSDSGTVTDTQYF.

The chain has TRBV30 and TRBJ2-2; 9 nucleotides match TRBD1. V dropped 0 bases and J dropped 6; count of bases not matched to a gene: 5. The germline V gene has CDR1 GTSNPN and CDR2 SVGIG (reference sequence). The CDR3 sequence is 15 residues long. The CDR3 reads CAWSVLGQGPGELFF. In DNA form, the CDR3 reads TGTGCCTGGAGTGTACTGGGACAGGGTCCCGGGGAGCTGTTTTTT.

The chain links TRBV29-1 to TRBJ2-7, with D unclear. Trimming left V 4 bases short and J 1 base short, with 8 bases between. Per germline, CDR1 SQVTM and CDR2 ANQGSEA. This CDR3 comprises 12 residues. DNA for the CDR3: TGCAGCGTTGCTATCGAGTCCTACGAGCAGTACTTC. Translating gives CSVAIESYEQYF.

Only a few counts were recorded for this clone. J is TRBJ1-5 and V is TRBV27; 8 bases match TRBD1. V gave up 4 bases and J gave up 4 bases; unmatched junction bases: 9. Germline-derived CDR1 and CDR2 are MNHEY and SMNVEV (reference sequence). The CDR3 length is 16 residues. The CDR3 nucleotides read TGTGCCAGCAGTTCTATAGGACAGGGCGGGAATCAGCCCCAGCATTTT. As protein: CASSSIGQGGNQPQHF.

Here the CDR3 reads CASSPFQGGQFF. CDR3 coding DNA: TGTGCCAGCAGCCCTTTCCAGGGTGGGCAGTTCTTC. V usage is TRBV7-2 and J usage is TRBJ2-1; D is possibly TRBD1 (5 bases). Germline V lookup: CDR1 SGHTA, CDR2 FQGNSA. V was cut by 5 bases and J by 12 bases, with 14 bases left in between. The CDR3 is 12 amino acids.

The CDR3 DNA reads as TGTGCCAGCAGCTCGCGAGGGAAGGCCGGGGAGCTGTTTTTT. This gives the protein CASSSRGKAGELFF. The chain recombines TRBV11-2 with TRBJ2-2; tentatively, D is TRBD2 (5 bases). This CDR3 comprises 14 residues. Germline V CDR1 and CDR2: SGHAT, FQNNGV. The V and J ends lost 4 bases and 6 bases respectively, with 12 bases between them.

The chain is built from TRBV30 and TRBJ2-3, with D possibly being TRBD2 (5 bases). V was clipped by 3 bases and J by 6 bases, with 16 bases between them. CDR3 length: 14 amino acids. Germline V gene lookup returns CDR1 GTSNPN and CDR2 SVGIG (reference sequence). The CDR3 coding sequence is TGTGCCTGGAGCCAGCGGCCGTTCGGGGATACGCAGTATTTT. Residues: CAWSQRPFGDTQYF.

J is TRBJ2-7 and V is TRBV11-2; 8 positions agree with TRBD1. Germline trimming cut 0 bases from V and 2 bases from J; bases unmatched to any gene: 6. The germline gives CDR1 SGHAT, CDR2 FQNNGV. CDR3 size: 16 residues. CDR3 protein: CASSLDHGTGTYEQYF. In DNA, the CDR3 is TGTGCCAGCAGCTTAGATCACGGGACAGGTACCTACGAGCAGTACTTC. The whole variable domain, filled in from reference TRBV11-2 and TRBJ2-7, reads EAGVAQSPRYKIIEKRQSVAFWCNPISGHATLYWYQQILGQGPKLLIQFQNNGVVDDSQLPKDRFSAERLKGVDSTLKIQPAKLEDSAVYLCASSLDHGTGTYEQYFGPGTRLTVT.

This clone appeared a single time. The rearrangement joins TRBV5-1 to TRBJ1-1, with unresolved D. Germline V gives CDR1 SGHRS, CDR2 YFSETQ. Trimming stripped 2 bases from V and 2 bases from J, with 4 bases between. The CDR3 runs to 12 residues. Here the CDR3 DNA reads TGCGCCAGCAGCTTTCAAAACACTGAAGCTTTCTTT. It specifies CASSFQNTEAFF.

This chain connects TRBV12-2 to TRBJ2-1; TRBD2 is the table's D call and was not checked against the DNA. TRBV12-2 is reported as a pseudogene. The CDR3 covers 18 residues. CDR3 sequence reads: CASRLGRGSGSVHNEQFF. The DNA of the CDR3 is TGTGCAAGTCGCTTAGGTCGGGGTAGCGGGAGTGTCCACAATGAGCAGTTCTTC.

The V gene is TRBV5-6, the J gene TRBJ2-7; D may be TRBD2 (5 bases). Per germline, CDR1 SGHDT and CDR2 YYEEEE. V shed 1 base and J shed 2 bases, with 13 bases lying between them. The CDR3 sequence is 15 residues long. The CDR3 here is CASSLLPGKTYEQYF. CDR3 nucleotides: TGTGCCAGCAGCTTGCTGCCGGGAAAAACCTACGAGCAGTACTTC.

The genes are TRBV5-4 and TRBJ1-5, with TRBD1 matching over 7 bases. This CDR3 is 15 amino acids long. CDR1 is SGHNT, CDR2 YYREEE, per germline (reference sequence). V lost 0 bases, J lost 5 bases, and 5 bases stayed unmatched. The CDR3: CASSLAGQGDQPQHF. CDR3 bases: TGTGCCAGCAGCTTGGCGGGTCAGGGGGATCAGCCCCAGCATTTT. Drawing the rest from reference TRBV5-4 and TRBJ1-5, the complete variable domain is ETGVTQSPTHLIKTRGQQVTLRCSSQSGHNTVSWYQQALGQGPQFIFQYYREEENGRGNFPPRFSGLQFPNYSSELNVNALELDDSALYLCASSLAGQGDQPQHFGDGTRLSIL.

CDR3 nucleotide sequence: TGTGCCAGTAGTATAGGGGACAGCCATAATTCACCCCTCCACTTT. The encoded protein is CASSIGDSHNSPLHF. V is TRBV19 and J is TRBJ1-6; TRBD1 aligns across 7 bases. CDR1 is LNHDA and CDR2 is SQIVND in the germline V gene (reference sequence). CDR3 length equals 15 residues. V gave up 1 base and J gave up 5 bases; unmatched junction bases: 2.

This chain joins TRBV7-2 and TRBJ1-5; D unresolved. Per the germline V gene, CDR1 is SGHTA and CDR2 is FQGNSA. Trimming removed 0 bases at V and 7 bases at J, with 7 bases between. CDR3 length: 13 amino acids. The CDR3 region has the DNA TGTGCCAGCAGCTTAGCCCCAGGACAGCCCCAGCATTTT. Translation: CASSLAPGQPQHF.

The chain employs TRBV3-1 (or the pseudogene TRBV3-2) and TRBJ2-1; 12 bases line up with TRBD2. V shed 3 bases and J 1 base; nucleotides not matched to a gene: 4. The germline gives CDR1 LGHDT, CDR2 YNNKEL (reference sequence). This CDR3 contains 17 residues. The DNA for the CDR3 is TGTGCCAGCAGCCATACCGGACTAGCGGGATCCTACAATGAGCAGTTCTTC. Its translation is CASSHTGLAGSYNEQFF.

The chain combines TRBV19 with TRBJ1-3; maybe TRBD1 (6 bases). Germline lookup yields CDR1 LNHDA and CDR2 SQIVND (reference sequence). V was pared by 7 bases and J by 4 bases, with 11 bases between. The CDR3 is 13 amino acids. The chain's CDR3 is CASTGASGNTIYF. CDR3 bases: TGTGCCAGTACAGGGGCCTCGGGAAACACCATATATTTT.

CDR3 DNA: TGTGCCAGTAGACTTTCGCACCCGACTGAAGCTTTCTTT. This gives the protein CASRLSHPTEAFF. The V and J genes are TRBV19 and TRBJ1-1; the D is unclear. This CDR3 spans 13 amino acids. The germline V and J ends were trimmed by 6 bases and 5 bases, with 13 bases remaining between them. Per the germline V gene, CDR1 is LNHDA and CDR2 is SQIVND (reference sequence).

The J gene is TRBJ1-5, the V gene TRBV2, with TRBD1 matching over 8 bases. The CDR3 length is 14 residues. With V trimmed by 7 bases and J by 5 bases, 7 bases remained unmatched. The germline V gene has CDR1 SNHLY and CDR2 FYNNEI. The CDR3 sequence is CASNAQGAHQPQHF. CDR3 DNA sequence: TGTGCCAGCAATGCTCAGGGGGCCCATCAGCCCCAGCATTTT. Filled out from reference TRBV2 and TRBJ1-5, the complete variable domain reads EPEVTQTPSHQVTQMGQEVILRCVPISNHLYFYWYRQILGQKVEFLVSFYNNEISEKSEIFDDQFSVERPDGSNFTLKIRSTKLEDSAMYFCASNAQGAHQPQHFGDGTRLSIL.

The chain couples TRBV10-3 to TRBJ2-1; maybe TRBD2 (5 bases). V gave up 0 bases and J gave up 10 bases, with 13 bases separating them. This CDR3 is built from 14 residues. Germline V gene lookup returns CDR1 ENHRY and CDR2 SYGVKD. The chain's CDR3 is CAISESTGTLEQFF. The CDR3 DNA is TGTGCCATCAGTGAGTCGACGGGAACTCTGGAGCAGTTCTTC.

The sample holds a few counts of this clone. The chain carries TRBV7-9 and TRBJ2-1, with D uncertain. Trimming shortened V by 1 base and J by 2 bases, and 6 bases separated the two germline ends. Germline V lookup: CDR1 SEHNR, CDR2 FQNEAQ (reference sequence). The CDR3 consists of 14 residues. This chain's CDR3 is CASSLVATYNEQFF. The CDR3 bases are TGTGCCAGCAGCTTAGTTGCTACCTACAATGAGCAGTTCTTC. Together with reference TRBV7-9 and TRBJ2-1, the CDR3 gives the full variable domain: DTGVSQNPRHKITKRGQNVTFRCDPISEHNRLYWYRQTLGQGPEFLTYFQNEAQLEKSRLLSDRFSAERPKGSFSTLEIQRTEQGDSAMYLCASSLVATYNEQFFGPGTRLTVL.

This clone was picked up a small number of times. The rearrangement joins TRBV18 to TRBJ1-2; D uncertain. Germline V gene lookup returns CDR1 KGHSH and CDR2 LQKENI. The V and J ends lost 2 bases and 2 bases respectively, with 12 bases between them. This CDR3 has 15 amino acids. For the CDR3, the DNA is TGTGCCAGCTCACCAGAGGGCATTTCCAACTATGGCTACACCTTC. Translated, it gives CASSPEGISNYGYTF.

The chain carries TRBV7-2 and TRBJ2-5, with a tentative D call TRBD1 (6 bases). CDR3 length equals 13 residues. Trimming left V 6 bases short and J 2 bases short, with 10 bases between. The germline gives CDR1 SGHTA, CDR2 FQGNSA. The CDR3 nucleotides read TGTGCCAGCAGGCGACAGGTACAAGAGACCCAGTACTTC. It yields the protein CASRRQVQETQYF.

The V gene is TRBV5-4, the J gene TRBJ1-2; a weak D match, TRBD1 (5 bases). The CDR3 runs 13 residues. V lost 3 bases and J 2 bases, leaving 8 bases between the germline ends. Looked up from germline, CDR1 is SGHNT and CDR2 is YYREEE (reference sequence). In nucleotides, the CDR3 is TGTGCCAGCAGCTGGGGGAGGAACTATGGCTACACCTTC. It encodes CASSWGRNYGYTF.

This chain uses TRBV6-5 with TRBJ1-2; TRBD1 matches 12 bases. This CDR3 contains 16 residues. Germline trimming cut 4 bases from V and 8 bases from J; bases unmatched to any gene: 11. In germline, CDR1 is MNHEY, CDR2 SVGAGI. In nucleotides, the CDR3 is TGTGCCAGCAGTTCGACTCCGGGACAGGGGGCGAAAGGCTACACCTTC. Its protein is CASSSTPGQGAKGYTF.

The V and J genes are TRBV30 and TRBJ2-3, with D unresolved. Germline lookup yields CDR1 GTSNPN and CDR2 SVGIG (reference sequence). V shed 2 bases and J shed 5 bases, with 2 bases lying between them. CDR3 size: 10 residues. The CDR3, as DNA: TGTGCCTGGAGTCGAGATACGCAGTATTTT. Protein: CAWSRDTQYF.

V gene TRBV5-1 combines with J gene TRBJ1-1, with 7 positions matching TRBD1. Germline assignment: CDR1 SGHRS and CDR2 YFSETQ. CDR3 length: 15 residues. J was trimmed by 7 bases and V by 4 bases; bases with no gene match: 13. The CDR3: CASSATQQGNGEAFF. The DNA for the CDR3 is TGCGCCAGCAGCGCAACCCAACAGGGGAATGGTGAAGCTTTCTTT.

This chain joins TRBV7-8 and TRBJ2-5; 7 bases agree with TRBD1. The CDR3 is 15 amino acids. CDR1 is SGHVS, CDR2 FQNEAQ, per germline. After removal of 4 bases from V and 2 bases from J, the junction contained 7 bases not matched to a gene. CDR3 bases: TGTGCCAGCAGCTCCACGGGACAGAGACAAGAGACCCAGTACTTC. Translating gives CASSSTGQRQETQYF. Looking up the rest from reference TRBV7-8 and TRBJ2-5 gives the full variable domain: GAGVSQSPRYKVAKRGQDVALRCDPISGHVSLFWYQQALGQGPEFLTYFQNEAQLDKSGLPSDRFFAERPEGSVSTLKIQRTQQEDSAVYLCASSSTGQRQETQYFGPGTRLLVL.